What follows are 29 T cell receptor beta chains derived from one specimen sequenced in a study of T cell repertoires in cytomegalovirus infection. TCRdb passed the reads through MiXCR, listing each CDR3 protein once. The sample lists around 270,000 distinct CDR3 sequences; roughly 9% were seen once. Source material: PBMCs. The receptor set was obtained from a human donor in good health (CMV status not recorded). Some clones in this sample may be carry-over from other donors' samples.

The table lists this clonotype with many counts. The chain links TRBV7-2 to TRBJ1-6, with 8 nucleotides matching TRBD1. V lost 5 bases, J lost 7 bases, and 10 bases stayed unmatched. The CDR3 is made up of 16 amino acids. Germline V CDR1 and CDR2: SGHTA, FQGNSA. Here the CDR3 reads CASSLPEDRVNSPLHF. DNA of the CDR3: TGTGCCAGCAGCCTCCCCGAGGACAGGGTCAATTCACCCCTCCACTTT.

This clonotype occurred many times. This chain uses TRBV7-8 with TRBJ2-3; 10 bases match TRBD1. The CDR3 is 15 amino acids. Unmatched junction bases numbered 4, after V lost 5 bases and J lost 2 bases. Germline V lookup: CDR1 SGHVS, CDR2 FQNEAQ. Here the CDR3 reads CASSVGQGPTDTQYF. The CDR3 bases are TGTGCCAGCAGCGTGGGACAGGGGCCCACAGATACGCAGTATTTT.

This clonotype came up a few times. The V gene is TRBV12-3 or TRBV12-4, the J gene TRBJ1-6; 9 bases are shared with TRBD1. The V gene end was trimmed by 3 bases and the J gene end by 6 bases; junction bases not matched to a gene: 6. The CDR3 contains 16 residues. For the CDR3, the DNA is TGTGCCAGCAGTTTGGACAGGGGCCGAATTAATTCACCCCTCCACTTT. This sequence encodes CASSLDRGRINSPLHF.

This clonotype appeared many times. The gene calls are TRBV6-2 or TRBV6-3 and TRBJ1-1, with a weak D call TRBD1 (5 bases). Germline V gives CDR1 MNHEY, CDR2 SVGEGT. The CDR3 runs to 19 residues. V was trimmed by 0 bases and J by 6 bases, leaving 26 bases between them. CDR3 region: CASSYSMTDTPSGIAEAFF. CDR3 in DNA: TGTGCCAGCAGTTACTCGATGACAGACACACCTTCTGGGATAGCTGAAGCTTTCTTT.

This clonotype was detected only a few times. The rearrangement uses TRBV11-3 and TRBJ2-3, with D perhaps TRBD2 (6 bases). V dropped 1 base and J dropped 0 bases, with 14 bases sitting between them. This CDR3 contains 17 residues. Germline V lookup: CDR1 SGHNT, CDR2 YENEEA. For the CDR3, the DNA is TGTGCCAGCAGCTTAGGTAGTAGCGGCGCTAGCACAGATACGCAGTATTTT. As protein: CASSLGSSGASTDTQYF.

This clonotype has a handful of counts. Here the CDR3 DNA reads TGTGCCAGCAGTTCCCAGGTATTGGCTTTCTTT. Protein sequence: CASSSQVLAFF. The chain couples TRBV12-3 or TRBV12-4 to TRBJ1-1, with no clear D. This CDR3 region has 11 residues. V lost 4 bases and J lost 11, with 11 bases in between.

In this sample, this clonotype turned up many times. This chain connects TRBV7-8 to TRBJ2-5; a possible D gene is TRBD1 (5 bases). Per the germline V gene, CDR1 is SGHVS and CDR2 is FQNEAQ. This CDR3 is 13 amino acids long. V was trimmed by 8 bases and J by 2 bases, leaving 12 bases between them. CDR3 nucleotide sequence: TGTGCCAGCTTGAGGACAAGACAAGAGACCCAGTACTTC. This gives the protein CASLRTRQETQYF.

V gene TRBV19 combines with J gene TRBJ1-2, with 8 nucleotides matching TRBD1. Unmatched junction bases numbered 7, after V lost 6 bases and J lost 7 bases. Germline V gene lookup returns CDR1 LNHDA and CDR2 SQIVND (reference sequence). The CDR3 is made up of 13 amino acids. CDR3 region: CASRSTGEVGYTF. In DNA, the CDR3 is TGTGCCAGTAGGTCGACAGGGGAAGTTGGCTACACCTTC.

This clonotype was counted at least ten times. This chain links TRBV7-9 with TRBJ2-4, with 10 bases fitting TRBD1. Germline V gene data show CDR1 as SEHNR and CDR2 as FQNEAQ (reference sequence). V shed 5 bases and J 7 bases; nucleotides not matched to a gene: 5. CDR3 length: 14 residues. Written as DNA, the CDR3 is TGTGCCAGCAGCCCTTGGACAGGGGGGAACATTCAGTACTTC. It codes for CASSPWTGGNIQYF.

This clonotype turned up a few times. The chain recombines TRBV19 with TRBJ2-7; TRBD1 agrees at 8 bases. With V trimmed by 5 bases and J by 7 bases, 10 bases remained unmatched. CDR1 is LNHDA, CDR2 SQIVND, per germline (reference sequence). The CDR3 is 14 amino acids. CDR3 region: CASSYRGAREEQYF. CDR3 coding DNA: TGTGCCAGTAGTTACAGGGGGGCGAGAGAAGAGCAGTACTTC.

This clonotype was seen at least ten times. The chain combines TRBV11-2 with TRBJ1-5; D may be TRBD1 (5 bases). Germline V gene lookup returns CDR1 SGHAT and CDR2 FQNNGV. Trimming removed 1 base at V and 5 bases at J, with 15 bases between. The CDR3 runs to 16 residues. The DNA of the CDR3 is TGTGCCAGCAGCTTAGGGGACCGGGCTATAGATCAGCCCCAGCATTTT. Its protein product is CASSLGDRAIDQPQHF. The full variable domain, completed using reference TRBV11-2 and TRBJ1-5, is EAGVAQSPRYKIIEKRQSVAFWCNPISGHATLYWYQQILGQGPKLLIQFQNNGVVDDSQLPKDRFSAERLKGVDSTLKIQPAKLEDSAVYLCASSLGDRAIDQPQHFGDGTRLSIL.

The chain combines TRBV4-1 with TRBJ1-1; D perhaps matches TRBD1 (5 bases). CDR1 MGHRA and CDR2 YSYEKL come from the germline V gene. V shed 0 bases and J shed 8 bases, with 25 bases lying between them. The CDR3 length is 18 residues. CDR3 residues: CASSQEDAPLPDNEEAFF. The DNA of the CDR3 is TGCGCCAGCAGCCAAGAGGATGCTCCCCTGCCGGACAATGAGGAAGCTTTCTTT.

This clonotype was observed many times. This CDR3 reads CASSSGQMNTGELFF. CDR3 nucleotide sequence: TGTGCCAGCAGCTCTGGACAGATGAACACCGGGGAGCTGTTTTTT. The chain couples TRBV7-6 to TRBJ2-2; possibly TRBD1 for D (6 bases). The V gene lost 4 bases and the J gene lost 1 base, with 10 bases spanning the gap. Per germline, CDR1 SGHVS and CDR2 FNYEAQ. The CDR3 is made up of 15 amino acids. The full variable domain, in which reference TRBV7-6 and TRBJ2-2 provide the parts outside the CDR3, is GAGVSQSPRYKVTKRGQDVALRCDPISGHVSLYWYRQALGQGPEFLTYFNYEAQQDKSGLPNDRFSAERPEGSISTLTIQRTEQRDSAMYRCASSSGQMNTGELFFGEGSRLTVL.

This clonotype was recorded once. It may be a read error: a sequence one base away is much more abundant. In DNA form, the CDR3 reads TGTGCCACCAGCGGAGGAGGGGCCCAGCCGTATTTT. As protein: CATSGGGAQPYF. The chain joins TRBV15 to TRBJ2-3, with a tentative D call TRBD2 (6 bases). The V end was cut by 5 bases, the J end by 14 bases, with 17 bases between. The CDR3 sequence is 12 residues long. CDR1 LNHNV and CDR2 YYDKDF come from the germline V gene (reference sequence).

Only one count was recorded for this clonotype. The chain is built from TRBV6-6 and TRBJ1-1; weak D call: TRBD1 (5 bases). Germline CDR1 MNHNY, CDR2 SVGAGI (reference sequence). The CDR3 is 19 residues long. The ends were cut back, 0 bases at V and 0 bases at J, with 20 bases in the middle. The CDR3 loop is CASSYSVISQVRMNTEAFF. The CDR3 DNA reads as TGTGCCAGCAGTTACTCTGTGATTTCACAGGTCCGCATGAACACTGAAGCTTTCTTT.

This chain links TRBV28 with TRBJ2-1, with TRBD1 identical over 9 bases. CDR1 and CDR2 from the germline V gene are MDHEN and SYDVKM. Trimming took 3 bases from V and 2 from J; bases not matched to a gene: 11. The CDR3 covers 18 residues. The CDR3 loop reads CASSFLLSGTGTYNEQFF. The CDR3, as DNA: TGTGCCAGCAGTTTCCTTCTCTCCGGGACAGGGACCTACAATGAGCAGTTCTTC.

This clonotype appeared many times. CDR3 in amino acids: CASSFSGDIQYF. In DNA, the CDR3 is TGTGCCAGCAGCTTTTCCGGGGACATTCAGTACTTC. The J gene is TRBJ2-4, the V gene TRBV7-2; tentatively, D is TRBD2 (5 bases). V was shortened by 3 bases and J by 8 bases, with 8 bases between the two germline ends. The germline V gene has CDR1 SGHTA and CDR2 FQGNSA. This CDR3 is 12 amino acids long.

The rearrangement uses TRBV10-3 and TRBJ2-1; 12 nucleotides line up with TRBD2. The CDR3 length is 16 residues. Looked up from germline, CDR1 is ENHRY and CDR2 is SYGVKD. The V gene end was trimmed by 4 bases and the J gene end by 7 bases; junction bases not matched to a gene: 8. The CDR3 DNA follows: TGTGCCATCAGTGTCCAGGTACTAGCGGGAGGAAATGAGCAGTTCTTC. This encodes CAISVQVLAGGNEQFF.

CDR3 loop: CASSLLTGVTGELFF. The DNA of the CDR3 is TGCGCCAGCAGCTTGTTAACAGGGGTTACCGGGGAGCTGTTTTTT. V is TRBV5-1 and J is TRBJ2-2; TRBD1 agrees at 7 bases. Germline CDR1 reads SGHRS; CDR2 reads YFSETQ. The V segment lost 1 base and the J segment 5 bases; nucleotides outside the gene matches: 5. The CDR3 totals 15 residues.

This clonotype showed up many times. The V call is TRBV7-2, the J call TRBJ1-1; D unclear. The CDR3 totals 21 residues. Trimming pared 6 bases from V and 2 bases from J, leaving 34 bases between. Per the germline V gene, CDR1 is SGHTA and CDR2 is FQGNSA. The CDR3 DNA is TGTGCCAGCAGTTCAAATGTGGGCCATACTTTCCCGAACAACCCAAACACTGAAGCTTTCTTT. Its protein is CASSSNVGHTFPNNPNTEAFF.

The chain is built from TRBV2 and TRBJ1-5; no clear D. With 4 bases removed from V and 0 bases from J, the gap between germline ends came to 10 bases. CDR1 and CDR2 (germline): SNHLY, FYNNEI. CDR3 size: 15 residues. The CDR3 DNA follows: TGTGCCAGCAGTGTTTCGGTGGGTAGCAATCAGCCCCAGCATTTT. This translates into CASSVSVGSNQPQHF.

This clonotype has at least ten counts. The rearrangement links TRBV7-6 to TRBJ2-7; D is ambiguous. The germline V and J ends were trimmed by 5 bases and 0 bases, with 8 bases remaining between them. The CDR3 length is 13 residues. The V gene's germline CDR1 is SGHVS and CDR2 FNYEAQ. The CDR3 DNA is TGTGCCAGCAGCCTACAACCCTCCTACGAGCAGTACTTC. This codes for CASSLQPSYEQYF.

This clonotype has ten or more counts. The rearrangement joins TRBV7-2 to TRBJ1-5, with unresolved D. The CDR3 sequence is 13 residues long. V shed 2 bases and J shed 5 bases, with 7 bases lying between them. Germline V CDR1 and CDR2: SGHTA, FQGNSA. CDR3 DNA sequence: TGTGCCAGCAGCTTAAGTACGGATCAGCCCCAGCATTTT. It is translated as CASSLSTDQPQHF.

This clonotype occurred many times. CDR3 in amino acids: CSASEGRYTGELFF. For the CDR3, the DNA is TGCAGTGCTAGTGAAGGGAGGTACACCGGGGAGCTGTTTTTT. J is TRBJ2-2 and V is TRBV20-1, with D perhaps TRBD2 (6 bases). This CDR3 has 14 residues. V was cut by 3 bases and J by 3 bases, with 11 bases left in between. The germline V gene has CDR1 DFQATT and CDR2 SNEGSKA (reference sequence).

Many counts were recorded for this clonotype. J is TRBJ1-4 and V is TRBV7-2; D gene ambiguous. CDR3 length equals 14 residues. V dropped 5 bases and J dropped 2 bases, with 9 bases sitting between them. CDR1 is SGHTA and CDR2 is FQGNSA in the germline V gene. The CDR3 spells CASSPGGTNEKLFF. CDR3 DNA: TGTGCCAGCAGCCCCGGCGGGACTAATGAAAAACTGTTTTTT.

CDR3 bases: TGTGCCAGCAGCTTGGCAAGGGACAGCGCTGGCGACACTGAAGCTTTCTTT. Protein: CASSLARDSAGDTEAFF. This sequence joins TRBV5-8 and TRBJ1-1; 7 bases fit TRBD1. The length of the CDR3 is 17 residues. With V trimmed by 0 bases and J by 3 bases, 11 bases remained unmatched. The V gene's germline CDR1 is SGHTS and CDR2 YDEGEE. The full variable domain, rest sourced from reference TRBV5-8 and TRBJ1-1, is EAGVTQSPTHLIKTRGQQATLRCSPISGHTSVYWYQQALGLGLQFLLWYDEGEERNRGNFPPRFSGRQFPNYSSELNVNALELEDSALYLCASSLARDSAGDTEAFFGQGTRLTVV.

The chain links TRBV19 to TRBJ2-2; TRBD2 aligns across 13 bases. The CDR3 covers 17 residues. Trimming removed 6 bases from V and 4 bases from J; junction bases left unmatched: 8. Germline values: CDR1 LNHDA, CDR2 SQIVND (reference sequence). The CDR3 DNA reads TGTGCCAGTAGCACCGGGACTAGCGGGACCGGCACCGGGGAGCTGTTTTTT. Translating it yields CASSTGTSGTGTGELFF.

Ten or more counts support this clonotype. This sequence joins TRBV7-8 and TRBJ1-3; the match to TRBD1 covers 7 bases. Germline CDR1 reads SGHVS; CDR2 reads FQNEAQ. CDR3 length: 16 amino acids. Germline trimming cut 2 bases from V and 3 bases from J; bases unmatched to any gene: 7. The CDR3 DNA reads TGTGCCAGCAGCTTATTTGGAGGGGGCGTTGGAAACACCATATATTTT. Its protein is CASSLFGGGVGNTIYF.

This clonotype was picked up many times. The chain combines TRBV14 with TRBJ1-2, with 8 bases aligning to TRBD1. Germline-derived CDR1 and CDR2 are SGHDN and FVKESK. Unmatched junction bases numbered 7, after V lost 2 bases and J lost 5 bases. This CDR3 has 15 amino acids. The DNA for the CDR3 is TGTGCCAGCAGCCAATTCCTTGGACAGGGATATGGCTACACCTTC. It specifies CASSQFLGQGYGYTF.